This is a list of T cell receptor beta chains from one sample in a study of T cell responses to AZD1222 COVID-19 vaccine. Profiling relied on immunoSEQ multiplex PCR, and the TCRdb table lists in-frame clones only, not all of them. The data show some 120,000 clones, just under 90% seen once. The input for sequencing was peripheral blood, taken on day 0 of AZD1222 vaccination. The receptors originated from an adult in good health. Both conserved end residues are part of each CDR3. A D gene is named only where the DNA matches it firmly. Clone size is not always given. Where it is, it says once, few, many or a class for expanded clones.

V gene,J gene,clone size,D gene,CDR3 protein,CDR3 DNA
TRBV7-9,TRBJ2-1,NA,TRBD2,CASSLGRASGRFTEQFF,TGTGCCAGCAGCCTGGGGCGGGCCAGCGGGAGGTTCACTGAGCAGTTCTTC
TRBV24-1,TRBJ2-6,NA,NA,CATSDFPDSSGANVLTF,TGTGCCACCAGTGACTTCCCCGACTCCTCTGGGGCCAACGTCCTGACTTTC
TRBV5-4,TRBJ2-5,NA,TRBD1,CASSVGQGTETQYF,TGTGCCAGCAGCGTGGGACAGGGGACAGAGACCCAGTACTTC
TRBV27,TRBJ2-7,NA,TRBD2,CASSLSRLAREQYF,TGTGCCAGCAGTTTATCGCGACTAGCCCGCGAGCAGTACTTC
TRBV5-6,TRBJ1-1,NA,NA,CASSLALGGAFF,TGTGCCAGCAGCTTGGCCCTGGGTGGTGCTTTCTTT
TRBV12-3/TRBV12-4,TRBJ2-3,NA,NA,CASSSRTDTQYF,TGTGCCAGCAGTTCCAGGACAGATACGCAGTATTTT
TRBV18,TRBJ1-5,NA,NA,CASSPSGMINQPQHF,TGTGCCAGCTCACCAAGTGGGATGATCAATCAGCCCCAGCATTTT
TRBV7-9,TRBJ2-1,NA,TRBD2,CASSSGTSGGNEQFF,TGTGCCAGCAGCTCCGGGACTAGCGGGGGAAATGAGCAGTTCTTC
TRBV2,TRBJ2-2,NA,TRBD2,CASSSGTSTGELFF,TGTGCCAGCAGTTCCGGGACTAGCACCGGGGAGCTGTTTTTT
TRBV27,TRBJ2-7,NA,NA,CANDRQGTYEQYF,TGTGCTAACGATCGCCAAGGTACCTACGAGCAGTACTTC
TRBV7-2,TRBJ2-1,NA,NA,CASSPDSMPYNEQFF,TGTGCCAGCAGCCCGGACTCCATGCCCTACAATGAGCAGTTCTTC
TRBV29-1,TRBJ1-1,NA,TRBD1,CSVPGTGGTEAFF,TGCAGCGTGCCTGGGACAGGGGGCACTGAAGCTTTCTTT
TRBV9,TRBJ1-3,NA,NA,CASSPLQGHSGNTIYF,TGTGCCAGCAGCCCACTACAGGGCCACTCTGGAAACACCATATATTTT
TRBV3-1/TRBV3-2,TRBJ1-2,NA,NA,CASSQDITSNYGYTF,TGTGCCAGCAGCCAAGACATAACCTCGAACTATGGCTACACCTTC
TRBV27,TRBJ1-6,NA,NA,CASSLFSGSSYNSPLHF,TGTGCCAGCAGTTTATTTTCTGGAAGCTCCTATAATTCACCCCTCCACTTT
TRBV10-3,TRBJ1-1,NA,TRBD1,CAATGQKNTEAFF,TGTGCCGCCACGGGACAGAAGAACACTGAAGCTTTCTTT
TRBV5-4,TRBJ1-2,NA,NA,CASSLEGRGYTF,TGTGCCAGCAGCTTGGAAGGAAGGGGCTACACCTTC
TRBV19,TRBJ1-1,NA,TRBD1,CASSPPNRGTEAFF,TGTGCCAGTAGCCCTCCCAACAGGGGAACTGAAGCTTTCTTT
TRBV3-1/TRBV3-2,TRBJ1-1,NA,NA,CASSPPRRPGVSKAFF,TGTGCCAGCAGCCCTCCTCGAAGACCCGGAGTTAGTAAAGCTTTCTTT
TRBV9,TRBJ2-1,NA,NA,CASSVDQGLYNEQFF,TGTGCCAGCAGCGTGGATCAGGGGCTATACAATGAGCAGTTCTTC
TRBV29-1,TRBJ2-5,once,NA,CSIGQLQETQYF,TGCAGCATTGGACAGCTCCAAGAGACCCAGTACTTC
TRBV4-3,TRBJ2-1,NA,TRBD2,CASSQGLYEREGYVNEQFF,TGCGCCAGCAGCCAAGGCCTTTATGAGCGGGAGGGGTATGTTAATGAGCAGTTCTTC
TRBV5-4,TRBJ1-2,NA,NA,CASSLDEGVGYGYTF,TGTGCCAGCAGCTTGGACGAGGGTGTCGGCTATGGCTACACCTTC
TRBV5-1,TRBJ2-1,few,TRBD2,CASSLERSSGLSYNEQFF,TGCGCCAGCAGCTTGGAGAGGTCTAGCGGTCTATCCTACAATGAGCAGTTCTTC
TRBV19,TRBJ1-1,once,NA,CASSKRKGTPQGTEAFF,TGTGCCAGTAGCAAACGCAAAGGGACCCCACAAGGGACTGAAGCTTTCTTT
TRBV5-1,TRBJ1-1,NA,NA,CASSQIQGEAFF,TGCGCCAGCAGCCAAATACAGGGAGAAGCTTTCTTT
TRBV4-2,TRBJ1-2,NA,TRBD1,CASSSRTGWDYYGYTF,TGTGCCAGCAGCTCACGGACAGGGTGGGATTACTATGGCTACACCTTC
TRBV30,TRBJ1-5,few,TRBD1,CAWSLDRGSIYAQHF,TGTGCCTGGAGCCTAGACAGGGGGAGCATTTACGCCCAGCATTTT
TRBV5-1,TRBJ2-2,few,TRBD2,CASGVGGSGTGELFF,TGCGCCAGCGGAGTGGGCGGGAGTGGCACCGGGGAGCTGTTTTTT
TRBV11-3,TRBJ2-7,NA,NA,CASSLDQGEEQYF,TGTGCCAGCAGCTTAGATCAAGGGGAAGAGCAGTACTTC
TRBV2,TRBJ1-6,once,NA,CASSPRQASFGPLHF,TGTGCCAGCAGTCCCCGGCAGGCCAGCTTCGGTCCCCTCCACTTT
TRBV6-1,TRBJ2-1,NA,TRBD2,CASSDGSSGYNEQFF,TGTGCCAGCAGTGACGGCTCTAGCGGTTACAATGAGCAGTTCTTC
TRBV5-1,TRBJ1-4,NA,NA,CASRPGGEKNEKLFF,TGCGCCAGCAGACCCGGGGGCGAGAAAAATGAAAAACTGTTTTTT
TRBV7-2,TRBJ2-3,NA,NA,CASSLLRRTDTQYF,TGTGCCAGCAGCCTCCTGCGCCGCACAGATACGCAGTATTTT
TRBV14,TRBJ2-7,NA,NA,CASSALRSSYEQYF,TGTGCCAGCAGCGCGCTCAGGAGCTCCTACGAGCAGTACTTC
TRBV19,TRBJ2-5,NA,NA,CASSPLGRNQETQYF,TGTGCCAGTAGTCCCCTGGGTAGGAACCAAGAGACCCAGTACTTC
TRBV5-1,TRBJ1-2,NA,NA,CASSFGYTVPPGYTF,TGCGCCAGCAGCTTCGGTTACACAGTCCCCCCTGGCTACACCTTC
TRBV28,TRBJ2-1,few,TRBD2,CASSSPGLADYNEQFF,TGTGCCAGCAGTTCGCCGGGACTAGCGGACTACAATGAGCAGTTCTTC
TRBV5-1,TRBJ1-4,NA,NA,CASSWGGGGRHEKLFF,TGCGCCAGCAGCTGGGGCGGTGGGGGGCGGCATGAAAAACTGTTTTTT
TRBV11-3,TRBJ2-7,NA,NA,CASSLSGSTYEQYF,TGTGCCAGCAGCTTAAGCGGTTCAACCTACGAGCAGTACTTC
TRBV2,TRBJ1-3,NA,NA,CASTEVGSGNTIYF,TGTGCCAGCACCGAGGTAGGCTCCGGAAACACCATATATTTT
TRBV3-1/TRBV3-2,TRBJ2-1,once,TRBD2,CASSQKSGGRPYNEQFF,TGTGCCAGCAGCCAAAAATCTGGCGGGAGACCTTACAATGAGCAGTTCTTC
TRBV15,TRBJ2-1,NA,NA,CATSRDHRVENEQFF,TGTGCCACCAGCAGGGACCACAGGGTAGAAAATGAGCAGTTCTTC
TRBV2,TRBJ1-6,NA,TRBD1,CASSAIGQGNSPLHF,TGTGCCAGCAGCGCCATCGGACAGGGAAATTCACCCCTCCACTTT
TRBV28,TRBJ1-5,NA,TRBD1,CASNTGGIRMDQPQHF,TGTGCCAGCAATACAGGGGGCATAAGGATGGATCAGCCCCAGCATTTT
TRBV19,TRBJ1-1,NA,NA,CASSMGQANTEAFF,TGTGCCAGTAGTATGGGGCAGGCGAACACTGAAGCTTTCTTT
TRBV7-7,TRBJ2-7,once,NA,CASSEAPNYEQYF,TGTGCTAGCAGCGAAGCCCCCAACTACGAGCAGTACTTC
TRBV5-1,TRBJ1-1,NA,NA,CASSPRDSSNTEAFF,TGCGCCAGCAGCCCCAGAGACAGTTCGAACACTGAAGCTTTCTTT
TRBV7-2,TRBJ2-5,NA,NA,CASSFKETQYF,TGTGCCAGCAGCTTTAAAGAGACCCAGTACTTC
TRBV5-1,TRBJ2-2,NA,NA,CASQLQGRGELFF,TGCGCCAGCCAACTTCAGGGACGCGGGGAGCTGTTTTTT
TRBV2,TRBJ2-1,few,NA,CASSEQQKTYNEQFF,TGTGCCAGCAGTGAGCAGCAGAAGACCTACAATGAGCAGTTCTTC
TRBV29-1,TRBJ2-7,few,NA,CSVEDRVGYEQYF,TGCAGCGTTGAAGATCGTGTAGGGTACGAGCAGTACTTC
TRBV24-1,TRBJ1-2,NA,NA,CATSDFGFGYTF,TGTGCCACCAGTGATTTTGGTTTCGGCTACACCTTC
TRBV5-6,TRBJ1-1,NA,NA,CASSLGKGNTEAFF,TGTGCCAGCAGCTTAGGGAAAGGAAACACTGAAGCTTTCTTT
TRBV6-5,TRBJ2-5,few,NA,CASSPLGRQETQYF,TGTGCCAGCAGCCCATTGGGGAGACAAGAGACCCAGTACTTC
TRBV7-3,TRBJ2-2,NA,TRBD2,CASSPLAGGPGELFF,TGTGCCAGCAGTCCTCTAGCGGGAGGGCCCGGGGAGCTGTTTTTT
TRBV28,TRBJ1-1,NA,NA,CASSLLKGGNTEAFF,TGTGCCAGCAGTTTATTAAAGGGAGGGAACACTGAAGCTTTCTTT